The 11 T cell receptor beta chains listed next were all sequenced from one sample in a study of CD8 T cells in ankylosing spondylitis (dated by TCRdb to 2015 to 2018). The library was generated by 5' RACE. Sequencing was carried out with an Illumina HiSeq 2500. TCRdb took the public reads, trimmed them with fastp at Q25, ran MiXCR for clone calling and kept in-frame beta chains. Rows with one shared CDR3 protein collapse into an entry with the most common genes and DNA. The sample table contains 240,000 or so distinct CDR3 sequences; only one count was recorded for around 10% of them. The ten top clones hold under 7% of the sample. Sequencing used blood, either unsorted or a sorted T cell fraction (not recorded which). These receptor sequences come from a male donor with ankylosing spondylitis or in good health (not recorded which).

The chain joins TRBV9 to TRBJ2-7, with a possible D match to TRBD1 (6 bases). V shed 0 bases and J shed 4 bases, with 14 bases lying between them. The CDR3 extends over 15 amino acids. In germline, CDR1 is SGDLS, CDR2 YYNGEE. This CDR3 reads CASSVDAGALYEQYF. In DNA, the CDR3 is TGTGCCAGCAGCGTAGACGCAGGGGCCCTGTACGAGCAGTACTTC.

This clonotype has a single count. The gene calls are TRBV3-1 and TRBJ2-3, with D tentatively TRBD2 (6 bases). The CDR3 loop spans 14 amino acids. V was clipped by 6 bases and J by 3 bases, with 13 bases between them. Per the germline V gene, CDR1 is LGHDT and CDR2 is YNNKEL (reference sequence). CDR3 in amino acids: CASSAPGETDTQYF. In DNA form, the CDR3 reads TGTGCCAGCAGTGCTCCGGGGGAGACAGATACGCAGTATTTT.

On this clonotype itself: One base away lies a much larger clone, so this may be a sequencing read error. V gene TRBV25-1 combines with J gene TRBJ2-5, with D possibly TRBD1 on 5 matching bases. CDR3 length equals 14 residues. Germline V gene data show CDR1 as MGHDK and CDR2 as SYGVNS. The CDR3 protein is CTSSSQGIGETQYF. The CDR3 bases are TGTACCAGCAGTTCCCAGGGCATCGGGGAGACCCAGTACTTC.

The gene calls are TRBV6-1 and TRBJ2-4, with D possibly being TRBD1 or TRBD2 (6 bases each). This CDR3 is 16 amino acids long. CDR1 and CDR2 from the germline V gene are MNHNS and SASEGT. The V end was cut by 4 bases, the J end by 0 bases, with 13 bases between. CDR3 in DNA: TGTGCCAGCAGTGTACAGGGCGGGGTAGCCAAAAACATTCAGTACTTC. It codes for CASSVQGGVAKNIQYF.

The J gene is TRBJ2-1, the V gene TRBV9; TRBD1 aligns across 7 bases. The CDR3 extends over 19 amino acids. The germline V gene encodes CDR1 SGDLS and CDR2 YYNGEE. With 3 bases clipped from V and 0 bases from J, the junction kept 15 bases outside the gene matches. The chain's CDR3 is CASSGFDREGLSSYNEQFF. The CDR3 bases are TGTGCCAGCAGCGGCTTTGACAGGGAAGGGTTGAGCTCCTACAATGAGCAGTTCTTC.

This clonotype was recorded at least ten times. The rearrangement links TRBV5-1 to TRBJ2-1; 8 nucleotides agree with TRBD1. The CDR3 sequence is 15 residues long. Germline-derived CDR1 and CDR2 are SGHRS and YFSETQ. V shed 3 bases, J shed 4 bases, and the junction held 6 bases outside the gene matches. The CDR3 loop reads CASSSVQGGYNEQFF. CDR3 nucleotides: TGCGCCAGCAGCTCCGTACAGGGGGGATACAATGAGCAGTTCTTC.

This clonotype was detected many times. V usage is TRBV5-1 and J usage is TRBJ2-5, with TRBD2 matching 10 bases. This CDR3 is built from 17 residues. V shed 4 bases and J 2 bases; nucleotides not matched to a gene: 11. Germline CDR1 reads SGHRS; CDR2 reads YFSETQ. The CDR3 is CASSKFRLAGVQETQYF. The CDR3 nucleotides read TGCGCCAGCAGCAAATTTAGGCTAGCGGGAGTTCAAGAGACCCAGTACTTC.

This clonotype was found many times. This rearrangement joins TRBV12-3 or TRBV12-4 to TRBJ1-1; D remains ambiguous. CDR3 length: 13 residues. V lost 7 bases and J lost 6, with 15 bases in between. Here the CDR3 DNA reads TGTGCCAGCACCTCCTCCGGGCCGGCTGAAGCTTTCTTT. It specifies CASTSSGPAEAFF.

The chain recombines TRBV5-6 with TRBJ2-5, with TRBD2 identical over 8 bases. The V segment lost 2 bases and the J segment 0 bases; nucleotides outside the gene matches: 6. There are 16 residues in the CDR3. CDR1 SGHDT and CDR2 YYEEEE come from the germline V gene. The CDR3 DNA follows: TGTGCCAGCAGCTTTAGCGGGGACCCCTACCAAGAGACCCAGTACTTC. Translated: CASSFSGDPYQETQYF.

The rearrangement joins TRBV6-5 to TRBJ2-5; no clear D. Between the trimmed V and J ends, which lost 0 bases and 1 base, there was a span of 9 bases. The CDR3 is made up of 15 amino acids. The germline CDR1 and CDR2 sequences are MNHEY and SVGAGI. CDR3 coding DNA: TGTGCCAGCAGTTACTCGGGCAACCTCCAAGAGACCCAGTACTTC. Its translation is CASSYSGNLQETQYF.

This clonotype appeared a few times. One junction end does not reproduce the germline sequence, and a read error may be involved. The J gene is TRBJ2-5, the V gene TRBV3-1, with D possibly being TRBD2 (5 bases). The CDR3 is 11 amino acids. The germline V gene encodes CDR1 LGHDT and CDR2 YNNKEL (reference sequence). Written as DNA, the CDR3 is TGTGCATCGCGTGACCAGCAGAGGACTCACTTC. Translating it yields CASRDQQRTHF.